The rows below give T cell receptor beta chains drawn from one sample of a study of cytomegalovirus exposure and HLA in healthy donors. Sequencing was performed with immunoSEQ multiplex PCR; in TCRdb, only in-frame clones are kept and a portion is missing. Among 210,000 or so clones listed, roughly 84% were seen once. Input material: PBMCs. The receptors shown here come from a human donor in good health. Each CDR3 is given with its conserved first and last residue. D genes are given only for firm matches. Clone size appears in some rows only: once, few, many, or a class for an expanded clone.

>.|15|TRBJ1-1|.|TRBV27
CASSLSVLGATEAFF
TGTGCCAGCAGTTTATCGGTTCTGGGGGCGACTGAAGCTTTCTTT
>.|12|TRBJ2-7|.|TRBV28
CASSPPGYEQYF
TGTGCCAGCAGTCCCCCAGGTTACGAGCAGTACTTC
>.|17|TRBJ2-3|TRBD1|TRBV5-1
CASSDPGQGTRTDTQYF
TGCGCCAGCAGCGACCCGGGACAGGGGACCCGCACAGATACGCAGTATTTT
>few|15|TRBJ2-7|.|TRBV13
CASSSPTWGRYEQYF
TGTGCCAGCAGCTCCCCGACTTGGGGGCGATACGAGCAGTACTTC
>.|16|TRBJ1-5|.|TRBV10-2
CASSEYRGNSNQPQHF
TGCGCCAGCAGTGAGTATAGAGGGAATAGCAATCAGCCCCAGCATTTT
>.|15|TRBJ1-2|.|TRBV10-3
CAISESLSPNYGYTF
TGTGCCATCAGTGAGTCCCTATCTCCTAACTATGGCTACACCTTC
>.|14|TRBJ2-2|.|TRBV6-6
CASSYGAVTGELFF
TGTGCCAGCAGTTACGGGGCCGTCACCGGGGAGCTGTTTTTT
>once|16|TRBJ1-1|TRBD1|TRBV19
CASRRRDRGRGTEAFF
TGTGCCAGTAGGCGCCGGGACAGGGGGCGCGGCACTGAAGCTTTCTTT
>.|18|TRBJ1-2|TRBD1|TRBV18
CASSPPRNRGSSFYGYTF
TGTGCCAGCTCACCACCCAGGAACAGGGGGTCTTCCTTCTATGGCTACACCTTC
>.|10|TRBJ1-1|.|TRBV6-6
CATRAGSAFF
TGTGCCACCAGGGCAGGGTCAGCTTTCTTT
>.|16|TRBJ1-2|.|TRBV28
CASSLRGRGKRNGYTF
TGTGCCAGCAGCCTCCGAGGGCGGGGGAAAAGAAATGGCTACACCTTC
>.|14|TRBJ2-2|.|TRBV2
CASSVWEEGGELFF
TGTGCCAGCAGTGTTTGGGAGGAGGGCGGGGAGCTGTTTTTT
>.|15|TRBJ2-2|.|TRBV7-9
CASSLGQLDTGELFF
TGTGCCAGCAGCTTAGGACAGTTGGACACCGGGGAGCTGTTTTTT
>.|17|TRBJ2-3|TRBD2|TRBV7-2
CASSLASSGRANQMQYF
TGTGCCAGCAGCTTAGCGTCGAGCGGGAGGGCCAACCAAATGCAGTATTTT
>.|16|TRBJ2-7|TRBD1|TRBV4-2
CASSHRTGQSTYEQYF
TGTGCCAGCAGCCACAGGACAGGACAGAGCACCTACGAGCAGTACTTC
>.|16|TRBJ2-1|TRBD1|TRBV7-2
CASSLVSGQLSIEQFF
TGTGCCAGCAGCTTAGTGTCGGGACAGCTTTCCATCGAGCAGTTCTTC
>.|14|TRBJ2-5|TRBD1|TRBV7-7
CASSPTGIQETQYF
TGTGCTAGCAGCCCGACAGGGATACAAGAGACCCAGTACTTC
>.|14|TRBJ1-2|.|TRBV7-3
CASSLTVGGDGYTF
TGTGCCAGCAGCTTAACCGTTGGAGGGGACGGCTACACCTTC
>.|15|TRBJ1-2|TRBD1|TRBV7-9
CASSPPGTGEVGYTF
TGTGCCAGCAGCCCTCCCGGGACAGGGGAGGTTGGCTACACCTTC
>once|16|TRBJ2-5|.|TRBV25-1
CASSRTSGSLQETQYF
TGTGCCAGCAGTCGAACGTCGGGGTCCCTCCAAGAGACCCAGTACTTC
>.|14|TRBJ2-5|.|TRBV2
CASSKYRDQETQYF
TGTGCCAGCAGCAAGTACCGGGACCAAGAGACCCAGTACTTC
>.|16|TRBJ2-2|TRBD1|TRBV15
CATSRGRTGNTGELFF
TGTGCCACCAGCAGAGGGAGGACAGGGAACACCGGGGAGCTGTTTTTT
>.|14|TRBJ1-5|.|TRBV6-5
CASSGRGSNQPQHF
TGTGCCAGCAGTGGGAGGGGGAGCAATCAGCCCCAGCATTTT
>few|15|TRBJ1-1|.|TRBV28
CASSLAIGLATEAFF
TGTGCCAGCAGTTTAGCGATCGGGTTGGCCACTGAAGCTTTCTTT
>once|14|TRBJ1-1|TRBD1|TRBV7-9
CASSSETGRTEAFF
TGTGCCAGCAGTTCCGAGACAGGGAGGACTGAAGCTTTCTTT
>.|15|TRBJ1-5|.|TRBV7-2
CASSLDSRINQPQHF
TGTGCCAGCAGCTTAGATTCGCGTATCAATCAGCCCCAGCATTTT
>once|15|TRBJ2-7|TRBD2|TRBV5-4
CASSFYGGLANEQYF
TGTGCCAGCAGCTTCTACGGGGGACTAGCAAACGAGCAGTACTTC
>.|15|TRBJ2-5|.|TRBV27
CASSLGGGSPGDQYF
TGTGCCAGCAGTTTAGGTGGCGGGTCCCCCGGGGACCAGTACTTC
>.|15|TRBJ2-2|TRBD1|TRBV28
CASSLGQGAVGELFF
TGTGCCAGCAGTTTAGGACAGGGGGCGGTCGGGGAGCTGTTTTTT
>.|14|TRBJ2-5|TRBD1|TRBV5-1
CASSRDRGQETQYF
TGCGCCAGCAGCAGGGACAGGGGGCAGGAGACCCAGTACTTC
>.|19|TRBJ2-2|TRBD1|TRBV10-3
CAISELSLDSGQGTGELFF
TGTGCCATCAGTGAGTTATCTCTGGATTCGGGACAGGGCACCGGGGAGCTGTTTTTT
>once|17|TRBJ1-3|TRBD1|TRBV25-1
CASSDAGQGLSGNTIYF
TGTGCCAGCAGTGACGCCGGACAGGGACTCTCTGGAAACACCATATATTTT
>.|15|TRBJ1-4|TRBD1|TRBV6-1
CASTRGTVRNEKLFF
TGTGCCAGCACCCGCGGGACAGTCCGTAATGAAAAACTGTTTTTT
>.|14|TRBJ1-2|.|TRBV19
CASSTITANYGYTF
TGTGCCAGTAGTACGATAACAGCTAACTATGGCTACACCTTC
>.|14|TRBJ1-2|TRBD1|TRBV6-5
CASQLSGGNYGYTF
TGTGCCAGCCAGCTATCAGGGGGGAACTATGGCTACACCTTC
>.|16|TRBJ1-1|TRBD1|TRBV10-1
CASSESRGRLNTEAFF
TGCGCCAGCAGTGAATCCAGGGGGCGATTGAACACTGAAGCTTTCTTT
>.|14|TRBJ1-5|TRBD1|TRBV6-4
CAISTGDSNQPQHF
TGTGCCATCAGTACAGGGGATAGCAATCAGCCCCAGCATTTT
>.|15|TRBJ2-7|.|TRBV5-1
CASSLSLAGSYEQYF
TGCGCCAGCAGCTTGAGTCTAGCAGGTAGCTACGAGCAGTACTTC
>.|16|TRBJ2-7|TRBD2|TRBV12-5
CASGLGIAGGPYEQYF
TGTGCTAGTGGTTTGGGTATAGCGGGAGGGCCATACGAGCAGTACTTC